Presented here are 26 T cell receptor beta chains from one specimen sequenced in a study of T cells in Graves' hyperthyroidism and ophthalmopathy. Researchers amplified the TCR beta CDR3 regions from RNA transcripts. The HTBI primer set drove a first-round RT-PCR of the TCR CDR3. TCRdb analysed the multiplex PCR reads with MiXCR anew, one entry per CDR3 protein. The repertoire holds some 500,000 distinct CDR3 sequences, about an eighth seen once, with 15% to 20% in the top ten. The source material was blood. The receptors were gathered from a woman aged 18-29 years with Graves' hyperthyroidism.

CDR3 protein: CASRLQGDSYNEQFF. In DNA form, the CDR3 reads TGTGCCAGTCGCCTACAGGGGGACTCCTACAATGAGCAGTTCTTC. The chain recombines TRBV5-5 with TRBJ2-1; 8 positions match TRBD1. Germline assignment: CDR1 SGHKS and CDR2 YYEKEE (reference sequence). The CDR3 length is 15 residues. V trimming: 8 bases; J trimming: 0 bases; junction bases outside the gene matches: 7.

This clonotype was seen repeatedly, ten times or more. CDR3 DNA sequence: TGCAGTGCGTCTGATCAGGGGGCGCCTACGTACAATGAGCAGTTCTTC. Translated, it gives CSASDQGAPTYNEQFF. The rearrangement links TRBV20-1 to TRBJ2-1, with TRBD1 matching 8 bases. This CDR3 spans 16 amino acids. The germline V gene has CDR1 DFQATT and CDR2 SNEGSKA (reference sequence). V shed 6 bases, J shed 4 bases, and the junction held 14 bases outside the gene matches.

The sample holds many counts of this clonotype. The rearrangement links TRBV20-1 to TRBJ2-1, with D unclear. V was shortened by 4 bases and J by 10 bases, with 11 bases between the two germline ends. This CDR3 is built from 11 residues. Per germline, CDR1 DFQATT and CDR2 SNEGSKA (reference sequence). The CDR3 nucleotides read TGCAGTGCTACTCCCTCCGCCGAGCAGTTCTTC. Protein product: CSATPSAEQFF.

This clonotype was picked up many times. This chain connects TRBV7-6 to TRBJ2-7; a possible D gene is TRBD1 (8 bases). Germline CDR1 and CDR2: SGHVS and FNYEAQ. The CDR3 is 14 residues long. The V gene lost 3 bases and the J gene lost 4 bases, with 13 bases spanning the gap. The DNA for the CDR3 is TGTGCCAGCAGCTTGAACAGGGGGGGGTACGAGCAGTACTTC. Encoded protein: CASSLNRGGYEQYF.

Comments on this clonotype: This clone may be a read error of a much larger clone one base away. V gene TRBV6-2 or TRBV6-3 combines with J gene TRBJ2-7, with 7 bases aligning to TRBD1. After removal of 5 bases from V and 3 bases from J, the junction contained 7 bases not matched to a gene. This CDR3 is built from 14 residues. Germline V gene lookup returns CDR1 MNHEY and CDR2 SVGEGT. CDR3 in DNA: TGTGCCAGCAGTCCGGGACAGCCGGGCTACGAGCAGTACTTC. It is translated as CASSPGQPGYEQYF.

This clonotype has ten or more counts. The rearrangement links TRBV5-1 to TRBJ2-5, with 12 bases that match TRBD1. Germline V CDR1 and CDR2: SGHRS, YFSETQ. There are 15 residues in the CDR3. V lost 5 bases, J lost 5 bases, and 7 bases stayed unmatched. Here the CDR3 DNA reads TGCGCCAGCAGTCTATCGGGACAGGGGGCGGAGACCCAGTACTTC. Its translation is CASSLSGQGAETQYF.

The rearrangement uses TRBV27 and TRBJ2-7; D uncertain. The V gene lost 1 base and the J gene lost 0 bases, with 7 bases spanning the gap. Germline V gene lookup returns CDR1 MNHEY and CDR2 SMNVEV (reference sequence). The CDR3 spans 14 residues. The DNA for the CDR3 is TGTGCCAGCAGTTTATATTCAGGCTCCTACGAGCAGTACTTC. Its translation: CASSLYSGSYEQYF.

Here the CDR3 DNA reads TGTGCCAGCTCACAAGGACGATACGAGCAGTACGTC. Translated: CASSQGRYEQYV. This chain joins TRBV18 and TRBJ2-7, with D unresolved. CDR1 and CDR2 (germline): KGHSH, LQKENI. V was shortened by 4 bases and J by 4 bases, with 8 bases between the two germline ends. The CDR3 is 12 residues long.

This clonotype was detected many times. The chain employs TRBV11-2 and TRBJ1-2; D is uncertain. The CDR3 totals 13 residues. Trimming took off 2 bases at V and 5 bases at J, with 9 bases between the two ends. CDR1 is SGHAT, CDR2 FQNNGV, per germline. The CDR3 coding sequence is TGTGCCAGCAGCTTAAGCCAAGGGTATGGCTACACCTTC. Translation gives CASSLSQGYGYTF. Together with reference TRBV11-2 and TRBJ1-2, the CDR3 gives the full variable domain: EAGVAQSPRYKIIEKRQSVAFWCNPISGHATLYWYQQILGQGPKLLIQFQNNGVVDDSQLPKDRFSAERLKGVDSTLKIQPAKLEDSAVYLCASSLSQGYGYTFGSGTRLTVV.

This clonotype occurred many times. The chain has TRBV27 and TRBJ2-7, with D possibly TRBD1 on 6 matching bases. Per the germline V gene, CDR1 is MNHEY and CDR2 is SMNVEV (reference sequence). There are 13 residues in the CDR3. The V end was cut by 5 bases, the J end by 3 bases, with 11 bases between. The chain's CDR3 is CASSQGRSYEQYF. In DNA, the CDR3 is TGTGCCAGCAGTCAGGGGAGAAGCTACGAGCAGTACTTC.

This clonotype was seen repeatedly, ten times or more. The CDR3 is CSARGPLGREREQYF. The CDR3 nucleotides are TGCAGTGCTAGGGGCCCTTTGGGGAGGGAGCGGGAGCAGTACTTC. This chain joins TRBV20-1 and TRBJ2-7, with 7 bases lining up with TRBD2. Trimming took 3 bases from V and 7 from J; bases not matched to a gene: 15. The V gene's germline CDR1 is DFQATT and CDR2 SNEGSKA (reference sequence). CDR3 length: 15 residues.

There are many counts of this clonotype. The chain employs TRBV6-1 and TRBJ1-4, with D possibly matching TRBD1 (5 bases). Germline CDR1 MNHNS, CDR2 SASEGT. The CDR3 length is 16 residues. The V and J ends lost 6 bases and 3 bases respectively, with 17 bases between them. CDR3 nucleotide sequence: TGTGCCAGCAGCCGAAGATCGGGGGAGGCTAATGAAAAACTGTTTTTT. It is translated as CASSRRSGEANEKLFF.

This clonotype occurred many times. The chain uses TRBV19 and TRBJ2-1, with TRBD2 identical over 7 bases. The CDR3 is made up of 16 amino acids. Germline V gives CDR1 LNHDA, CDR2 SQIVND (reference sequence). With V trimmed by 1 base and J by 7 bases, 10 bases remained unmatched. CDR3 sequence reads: CASSIGGRVVGNEQFF. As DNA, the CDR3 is TGTGCCAGTAGTATAGGTGGGAGGGTAGTTGGGAATGAGCAGTTCTTC.

CDR3 amino acids: CASSILSEGWSNQPQHF. The CDR3 DNA reads as TGTGCCAGTAGTATTTTGTCAGAGGGTTGGAGCAATCAGCCCCAGCATTTT. The chain links TRBV19 to TRBJ1-5; D gene uncertain. The CDR3 runs to 17 residues. V shed 3 bases and J shed 1 base, with 16 bases lying between them. CDR1 is LNHDA, CDR2 SQIVND, per germline (reference sequence).

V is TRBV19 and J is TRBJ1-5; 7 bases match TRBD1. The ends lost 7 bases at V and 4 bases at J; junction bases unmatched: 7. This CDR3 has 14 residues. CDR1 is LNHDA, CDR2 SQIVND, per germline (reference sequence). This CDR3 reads CASTTGAENQPQHF. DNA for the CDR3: TGTGCCAGTACTACAGGGGCCGAAAATCAGCCCCAGCATTTT.

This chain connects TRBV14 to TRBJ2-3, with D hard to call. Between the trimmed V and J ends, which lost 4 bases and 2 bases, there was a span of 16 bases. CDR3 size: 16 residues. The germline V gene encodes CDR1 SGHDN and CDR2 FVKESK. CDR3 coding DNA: TGTGCCAGCAGCCGTACGACCCCGACGAACACAGATACGCAGTATTTT. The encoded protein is CASSRTTPTNTDTQYF.

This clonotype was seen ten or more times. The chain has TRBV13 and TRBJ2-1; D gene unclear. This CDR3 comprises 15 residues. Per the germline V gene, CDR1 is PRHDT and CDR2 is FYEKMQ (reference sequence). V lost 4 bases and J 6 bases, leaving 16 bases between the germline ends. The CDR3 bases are TGTGCCAGCAGCTATGGTTTCGCAGGCTTCAATGAGCAGTTCTTC. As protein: CASSYGFAGFNEQFF.

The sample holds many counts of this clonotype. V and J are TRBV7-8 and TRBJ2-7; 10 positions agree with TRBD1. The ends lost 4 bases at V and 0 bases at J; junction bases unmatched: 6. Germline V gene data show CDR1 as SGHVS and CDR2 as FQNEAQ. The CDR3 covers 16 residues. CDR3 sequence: CASSSTGGGYSYEQYF. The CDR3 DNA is TGTGCCAGCAGCTCGACAGGGGGCGGCTACTCCTACGAGCAGTACTTC.

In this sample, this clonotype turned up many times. CDR3 sequence: CSARGVLNYGYTF. The CDR3 coding sequence is TGCAGTGCTAGAGGGGTCCTTAACTATGGCTACACCTTC. The chain recombines TRBV20-1 with TRBJ1-2; no clear D. The CDR3 is 13 residues long. Germline CDR1 reads DFQATT; CDR2 reads SNEGSKA (reference sequence). The V and J ends lost 1 base and 1 base respectively, with 7 bases between them.

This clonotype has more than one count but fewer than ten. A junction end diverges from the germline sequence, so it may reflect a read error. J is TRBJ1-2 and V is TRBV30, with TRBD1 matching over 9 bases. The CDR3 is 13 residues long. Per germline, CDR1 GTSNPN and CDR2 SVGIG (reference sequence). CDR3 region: CAWTRDRDFGDTF. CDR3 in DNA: TGTGCCTGGACCCGGGACAGGGATTTTGGCGACACCTTC.

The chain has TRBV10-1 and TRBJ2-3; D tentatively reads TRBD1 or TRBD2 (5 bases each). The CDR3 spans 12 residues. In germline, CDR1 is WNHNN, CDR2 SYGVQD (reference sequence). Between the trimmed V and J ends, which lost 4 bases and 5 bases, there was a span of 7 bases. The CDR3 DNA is TGCGCCAGCAGTGGGGACGTAGATACGCAGTATTTT. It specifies CASSGDVDTQYF.

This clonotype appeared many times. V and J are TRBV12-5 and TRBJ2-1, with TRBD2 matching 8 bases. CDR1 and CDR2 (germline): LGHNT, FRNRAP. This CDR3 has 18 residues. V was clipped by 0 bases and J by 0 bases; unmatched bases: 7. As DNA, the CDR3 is TGTGCTAGTGGTTTGGTGGCTAGCGGGCCCAGCTCCTACAATGAGCAGTTCTTC. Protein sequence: CASGLVASGPSSYNEQFF.

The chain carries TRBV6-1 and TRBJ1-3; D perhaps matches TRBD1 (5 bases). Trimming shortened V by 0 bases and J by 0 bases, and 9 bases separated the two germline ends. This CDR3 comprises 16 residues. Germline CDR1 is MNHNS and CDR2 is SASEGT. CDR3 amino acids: CASSEAHGTSGNTIYF. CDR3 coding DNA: TGTGCCAGCAGTGAAGCCCACGGGACCTCTGGAAACACCATATATTTT.

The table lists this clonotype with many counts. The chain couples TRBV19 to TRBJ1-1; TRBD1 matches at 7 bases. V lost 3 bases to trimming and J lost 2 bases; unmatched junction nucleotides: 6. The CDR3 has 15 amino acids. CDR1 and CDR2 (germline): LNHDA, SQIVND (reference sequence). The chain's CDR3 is CASSIRTGSNTEAFF. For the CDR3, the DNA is TGTGCCAGTAGTATCCGGACAGGTTCAAACACTGAAGCTTTCTTT.

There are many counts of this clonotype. The CDR3 reads CASSFGTSGYNEQFF. The CDR3 DNA follows: TGTGCCAGCAGCTTCGGGACTAGCGGCTACAATGAGCAGTTCTTC. The V call is TRBV12-3 or TRBV12-4, the J call TRBJ2-1, with 11 positions matching TRBD2. This CDR3 is 15 amino acids long. V lost 6 bases and J lost 3; bases outside the gene matches: 4.

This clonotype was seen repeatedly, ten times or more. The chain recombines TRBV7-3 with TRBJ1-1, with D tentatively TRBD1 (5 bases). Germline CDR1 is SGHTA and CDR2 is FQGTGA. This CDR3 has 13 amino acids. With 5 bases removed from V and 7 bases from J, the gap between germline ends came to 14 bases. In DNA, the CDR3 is TGTGCCAGCAGCCTTGGCGGCCAGGGTGAAGCTTTCTTT. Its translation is CASSLGGQGEAFF.